This TCR beta chain is drawn from a study of cytomegalovirus exposure and HLA in healthy donors. The CDR3 is 19 residues long. Germline CDR1 and CDR2: MDHEN and SYDVKM. Trimming at V came to 5 bases and at J to 1 base, leaving 13 bases not matched to a gene. As concerns this clone: Its target is unknown.

General study findings and limits: Three chains linked to CMV were shown in vitro to be specific for CMV antigens.

Sequencing was performed with immunoSEQ multiplex PCR; in TCRdb, only in-frame clones are kept and a portion is missing. The data show about 250,000 clones, roughly 87% seen once. The origin of this receptor is a man younger than 35 in good health and CMV-seropositive. The chain carries TRBV28 and TRBJ2-3; TRBD2 agrees at 12 bases. The sample taken for sequencing was PBMCs. CDR3 region: CASSISGTSGLFGTDTQYF. The DNA for the CDR3 is TGTGCCAGCAGTATTTCCGGGACTAGCGGGTTGTTCGGCACAGATACGCAGTATTTT. Full variable domain (remainder filled in from reference TRBV28 and TRBJ2-3): DVKVTQSSRYLVKRTGEKVFLECVQDMDHENMFWYRQDPGLGLRLIYFSYDVKMKEKGDIPEGYSVSREKKERFSLILESASTNQTSMYLCASSISGTSGLFGTDTQYFGPGTRLTVL.